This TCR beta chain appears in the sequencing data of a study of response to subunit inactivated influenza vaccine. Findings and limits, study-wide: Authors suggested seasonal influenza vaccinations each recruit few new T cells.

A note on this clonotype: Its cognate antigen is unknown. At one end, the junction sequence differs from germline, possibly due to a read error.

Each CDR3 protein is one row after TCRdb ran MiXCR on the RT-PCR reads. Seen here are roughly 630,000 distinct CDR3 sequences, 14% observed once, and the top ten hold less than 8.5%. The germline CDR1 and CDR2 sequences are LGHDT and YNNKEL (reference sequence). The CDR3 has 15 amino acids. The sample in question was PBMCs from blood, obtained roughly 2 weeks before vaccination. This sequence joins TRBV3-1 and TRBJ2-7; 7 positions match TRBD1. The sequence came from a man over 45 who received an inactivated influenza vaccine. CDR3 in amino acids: CASSQDLVDRVSRDF. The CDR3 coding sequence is TGTGCCAGCAGCCAAGATCTGGTTGACAGGGTCTCCCGGGACTTC.